This T cell receptor (beta chain) is from a study of blood T cell repertoires in COVID-19. Whole-study context: The United States, Italy and Spain provided the acute and convalescent COVID-19 samples.

The CDR3 contains 17 residues. Germline-derived CDR1 and CDR2 are LGHNA and YSLEER. The V gene end was trimmed by 0 bases and the J gene end by 0 bases; junction bases not matched to a gene: 3. Original processing notes: Estimation of nucleated cell counts was performed using reference gene primer amplification. The assay was immunoSEQ multiplex PCR, and TCRdb's table has in-frame clones only and misses some. Clone size and V and J calls were adopted from that table, with D and trimming inferred from the DNA. The sample carries 300,000 to 400,000 clones, 80% to 90% recorded once. The J gene is TRBJ2-1, the V gene TRBV4-3; 9 bases are a match to TRBD2. The sequence was collected from a middle-aged woman with acute COVID-19. Source material: PBMCs or T cells enriched from blood (not recorded which). The CDR3 loop reads CASSQDFSGSSYNEQFF. The CDR3 DNA sequence: TGCGCCAGCAGCCAAGATTTTAGCGGGAGCTCCTACAATGAGCAGTTCTTC.